Sequencing of this T cell receptor beta chain was carried out in a study of Ad26.COV2.S vaccination and SARS-CoV-2 variants. Study-wide background: The study gave Ad26.COV2.S intramuscularly, once or twice 56 days apart. Overall study results and limits: Post-vaccination spike-specific CD8+ and CD4+ T cell responses reportedly had substantial breadth.

V shed 4 bases and J shed 2 bases, with 12 bases lying between them. CDR3 length equals 14 residues. Germline V gives CDR1 SGHRS, CDR2 YFSETQ. Comments on this clone: The antigen is not known.

Generated by immunoSEQ multiplex PCR, the TCRdb table keeps only in-frame clones and is missing some. Among around 300,000 clones listed, roughly 90% were seen once. Noted treatment: roughly 18 received Ad26.COV2.S at low or high dose, single or two shots; about 5 received placebo; per-sample allocation not given. Samples analyzed were those drawn on day 63 after the first vaccine or placebo injection. Adults aged 18-55 years in Boston included the donor. The chain carries TRBV5-1 and TRBJ2-5; no reliable D call. This clonotype was obtained from a person between 18 and 59 years old who received the Ad26.COV2.S COVID-19 vaccine or a placebo. This specimen consisted of peripheral blood, obtained in a trial of Ad26.COV2.S vaccine versus placebo. The CDR3 sequence is CASSNLAHQETQYF. The CDR3 nucleotides read TGCGCCAGCAGCAACCTCGCCCATCAAGAGACCCAGTACTTC.